The 16 T cell receptor beta chains below were found in one sample sequenced in a study of cytomegalovirus exposure and HLA in healthy donors. The study ran its PCR with 60 Vbeta and 13 Jbeta primers. Some clones are missing from TCRdb's copy, which holds only in-frame ones; the method was immunoSEQ multiplex PCR. This repertoire shows about 99,000 clones, around a tenth found once; its top ten account for about 5%. Sequenced input: PBMCs. These receptors all come from a middle-aged man in good health and CMV-seropositive.

This clone was counted between two and nine times. The rearrangement links TRBV11-2 to TRBJ2-1; the D gene is possibly TRBD1 (6 bases). Germline CDR1 reads SGHAT; CDR2 reads FQNNGV. Trimming took off 5 bases at V and 6 bases at J, with 23 bases between the two ends. The CDR3 consists of 17 residues. CDR3 amino acids: CASSLSPRGKNGNEQFF. The CDR3 DNA reads as TGTGCCAGCAGCCTGAGCCCAAGGGGGAAGAATGGCAATGAGCAGTTCTTC.

There are a few counts of this clone. The chain carries TRBV7-8 and TRBJ2-1; no clear D. Germline V gives CDR1 SGHVS, CDR2 FQNEAQ. V dropped 2 bases and J dropped 2 bases, with 7 bases sitting between them. The CDR3 length is 14 residues. This chain's CDR3 is CASSLILAYNEQFF. CDR3 bases: TGTGCCAGCAGCTTAATTTTAGCCTACAATGAGCAGTTCTTC.

The chain recombines TRBV29-1 with TRBJ2-7; a possible D gene is TRBD2 (6 bases). Germline assignment: CDR1 SQVTM and CDR2 ANQGSEA. V was clipped by 7 bases and J by 1 base, with 11 bases between them. The CDR3 is 12 residues long. The CDR3 DNA reads TGCAGCGGGATCGGGGGTTCCTACGAGCAGTACTTC. Protein: CSGIGGSYEQYF.

The chain has TRBV19 and TRBJ2-3; 8 positions agree with TRBD1. This CDR3 contains 18 residues. Losses at the gene ends were 3 bases for V and 2 bases for J; bases not matched to a gene: 13. CDR1 is LNHDA, CDR2 SQIVND, per germline (reference sequence). The CDR3 DNA follows: TGTGCCAGTAGTATCGGGACAGGACCAAGAAAATACACAGATACGCAGTATTTT. This sequence encodes CASSIGTGPRKYTDTQYF.

The V gene is TRBV5-6, the J gene TRBJ2-7; 8 nucleotides line up with TRBD2. Germline values: CDR1 SGHDT, CDR2 YYEEEE. The CDR3 has 15 amino acids. Trimming removed 4 bases from V and 0 bases from J; junction bases left unmatched: 6. The CDR3 region is CASSGGAGASYEQYF. CDR3 DNA sequence: TGTGCCAGCAGCGGAGGAGCGGGAGCCTCCTACGAGCAGTACTTC.

The rearrangement joins TRBV19 to TRBJ2-5; TRBD2 aligns across 15 bases. Per germline, CDR1 LNHDA and CDR2 SQIVND (reference sequence). V lost 4 bases and J lost 7; bases outside the gene matches: 16. This CDR3 is 19 amino acids long. DNA of the CDR3: TGTGCCAGTAGTACCGGGACTAGCGGGAGGCGGGCGGGTGCGGGGACCCAGTACTTC. The encoded protein is CASSTGTSGRRAGAGTQYF.

The rearrangement uses TRBV7-2 and TRBJ2-7; weak D call: TRBD2 (6 bases). This CDR3 is 15 amino acids long. The germline gives CDR1 SGHTA, CDR2 FQGNSA. Between the trimmed V and J ends, which lost 0 bases and 0 bases, there was a span of 9 bases. The CDR3 bases are TGTGCCAGCAGCTTAGCTGCCGGGAGCTCCTACGAGCAGTACTTC. It specifies CASSLAAGSSYEQYF.

The chain carries TRBV5-6 and TRBJ1-2; D unresolved. Deletions cut 4 bases from V and 4 bases from J, with 11 bases between. The V gene's germline CDR1 is SGHDT and CDR2 YYEEEE. The CDR3 spans 13 residues. CDR3 nucleotide sequence: TGTGCCAGCAGCCCCGGGATCTCCTATGGCTACACCTTC. As protein: CASSPGISYGYTF.

CDR3 DNA: TGTGCCAGCAGTTCTAGCGCCCTCACGCAGTATTTT. This gives the protein CASSSSALTQYF. The chain links TRBV28 to TRBJ2-3; D might be TRBD2 (6 bases). CDR3 length: 12 residues. Germline CDR1 is MDHEN and CDR2 is SYDVKM. The V end lost 4 bases, the J end lost 9 bases, and 11 bases lay between the germline ends. The full variable domain, rest sourced from reference TRBV28 and TRBJ2-3, is DVKVTQSSRYLVKRTGEKVFLECVQDMDHENMFWYRQDPGLGLRLIYFSYDVKMKEKGDIPEGYSVSREKKERFSLILESASTNQTSMYLCASSSSALTQYFGPGTRLTVL.

The table lists this clone with a few counts. The genes are TRBV27 and TRBJ2-7, with a possible D match to TRBD2 (6 bases). The V gene's germline CDR1 is MNHEY and CDR2 SMNVEV (reference sequence). This CDR3 region has 15 residues. Trimming pared 0 bases from V and 3 bases from J, leaving 12 bases between. CDR3 in DNA: TGTGCCAGCAGTTTATCGGGACTCCTGTTCTACGAGCAGTACTTC. Its protein product is CASSLSGLLFYEQYF.

This clone was seen more than once but under ten times. The chain carries TRBV5-1 and TRBJ2-4; 7 nucleotides align to TRBD2. The length of the CDR3 is 15 residues. Trimming removed 4 bases from V and 6 bases from J; junction bases left unmatched: 10. Germline lookup yields CDR1 SGHRS and CDR2 YFSETQ. In DNA form, the CDR3 reads TGCGCCAGCAGCGGAGGGACTATCCCTACAAACATTCAGTACTTC. Protein sequence: CASSGGTIPTNIQYF.

This clone was counted a few times. The gene calls are TRBV28 and TRBJ1-2, with 9 nucleotides matching TRBD1. With 2 bases clipped from V and 7 bases from J, the junction kept 5 bases outside the gene matches. Germline CDR1 reads MDHEN; CDR2 reads SYDVKM. This CDR3 is 14 amino acids long. The CDR3 DNA reads as TGTGCCAGCAGTTTACTTACAGGGGGCGGTGGCTACACCTTC. Its protein is CASSLLTGGGGYTF.

The genes are TRBV4-2 and TRBJ2-1, with D tentatively TRBD2 (5 bases). This CDR3 is built from 15 residues. From germline, CDR1 is LGHNA and CDR2 YNFKEQ. Trimming removed 0 bases at V and 5 bases at J, with 11 bases between. In DNA, the CDR3 is TGTGCCAGCAGCCAAGATCGGCTAGCCAACAATGAGCAGTTCTTC. Translated: CASSQDRLANNEQFF.

The chain has TRBV14 and TRBJ2-5; D call uncertain. The V end was cut by 2 bases, the J end by 9 bases, with 10 bases between. The length of the CDR3 is 12 residues. Per germline, CDR1 SGHDN and CDR2 FVKESK. CDR3 sequence: CASSQNIFSQYF. The CDR3 DNA sequence: TGTGCCAGCAGCCAAAATATATTTTCCCAGTACTTC.

In this sample, this clone turned up many times. The chain links TRBV5-4 to TRBJ2-1; no clear D. This CDR3 spans 12 amino acids. The V end was cut by 2 bases, the J end by 6 bases, with 6 bases between. The germline CDR1 and CDR2 sequences are SGHNT and YYREEE (reference sequence). CDR3 coding DNA: TGTGCCAGCAGCTTATTCAGCAATGAGCAGTTCTTC. This encodes CASSLFSNEQFF.

This clone was counted a few times. The chain employs TRBV6-6 and TRBJ2-1, with a possible D match to TRBD2 (7 bases). The CDR3 is made up of 10 amino acids. Germline V lookup: CDR1 MNHNY, CDR2 SVGAGI (reference sequence). V lost 10 bases and J 13 bases, leaving 14 bases between the germline ends. The CDR3 loop is CATLGGAQFF. Written as DNA, the CDR3 is TGTGCCACTCTGGGGGGGGCTCAGTTCTTC.